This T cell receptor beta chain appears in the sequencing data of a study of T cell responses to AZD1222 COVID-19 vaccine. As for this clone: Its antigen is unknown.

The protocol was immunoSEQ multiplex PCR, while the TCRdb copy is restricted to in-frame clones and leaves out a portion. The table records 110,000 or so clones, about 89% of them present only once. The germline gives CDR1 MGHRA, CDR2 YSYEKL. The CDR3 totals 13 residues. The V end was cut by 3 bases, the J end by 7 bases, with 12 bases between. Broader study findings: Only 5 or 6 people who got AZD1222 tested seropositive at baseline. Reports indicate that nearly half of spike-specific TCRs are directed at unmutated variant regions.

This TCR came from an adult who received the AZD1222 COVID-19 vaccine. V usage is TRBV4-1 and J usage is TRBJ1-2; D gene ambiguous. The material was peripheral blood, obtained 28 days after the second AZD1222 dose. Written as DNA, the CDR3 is TGCGCCAGCAGCCATTCTACTGCGGGTGGCTACACCTTC. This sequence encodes CASSHSTAGGYTF.